This TCR beta chain comes out of a study of blood T cell repertoires in COVID-19. Study overall: Samples came from the United States, Italy and Spain, spanning acute and convalescent COVID-19. PBMCs, B-cell-depleted T cells, or T cells were the source of the cDNA or gDNA that made up the material.

Sequencing used immunoSEQ multiplex PCR; TCRdb keeps in-frame clones, though not all of them. The table has 35,000 to 40,000 clones, about nine tenths seen once. Germline V gene sequence: CDR1 LGHDT, CDR2 YNNKEL (reference sequence). CDR3 size: 15 residues. The junction had 5 bases not matched to a gene; V was cut back by 4 bases and J by 5 bases. Material: peripheral blood. The chain has TRBV3-1 (or the pseudogene TRBV3-2) and TRBJ2-1, with 10 bases fitting TRBD2. The sequence was obtained from a human donor in a cohort sampled during active COVID-19. Written as DNA, the CDR3 is TGTGCCAGCAGCCCGGCTAGCGGGGGAAACAATGAGCAGTTCTTC. Translating it yields CASSPASGGNNEQFF.